This T cell receptor beta chain was obtained from a study of Ad26.COV2.S vaccination and SARS-CoV-2 variants. Study-level background: Into the muscle, Ad26.COV2.S was dosed once or twice, 56 days apart.

The data were produced by immunoSEQ multiplex PCR, yet TCRdb's version contains in-frame clones alone and is incomplete. The sample yields about 350,000 clones, roughly 90% seen once. Sample treatment: 15 to 20 received Ad26.COV2.S at low or high dose, single or two shots; several received placebo; per-sample allocation not given. On day 63 after the first injection, vaccine and placebo recipients gave samples. In the vaccine, an Ad26 vector expressed the SARS-CoV-2 spike of the Wuhan strain. This CDR3 is 14 amino acids long. The germline V gene encodes CDR1 SGHTA and CDR2 FQGNSA. V shed 3 bases and J shed 7 bases, with 15 bases lying between them.

The chain recombines TRBV7-2 with TRBJ1-2, with no clear D. This receptor was taken from a person aged 18-65 years who received the Ad26.COV2.S COVID-19 vaccine or a placebo. This sample comprised peripheral blood, obtained in a trial of Ad26.COV2.S vaccine versus placebo. The CDR3 coding sequence is TGTGCCAGCAGCTTGGTGGAGGGAAGTGGTGGCTACACCTTC. Amino acid sequence: CASSLVEGSGGYTF.